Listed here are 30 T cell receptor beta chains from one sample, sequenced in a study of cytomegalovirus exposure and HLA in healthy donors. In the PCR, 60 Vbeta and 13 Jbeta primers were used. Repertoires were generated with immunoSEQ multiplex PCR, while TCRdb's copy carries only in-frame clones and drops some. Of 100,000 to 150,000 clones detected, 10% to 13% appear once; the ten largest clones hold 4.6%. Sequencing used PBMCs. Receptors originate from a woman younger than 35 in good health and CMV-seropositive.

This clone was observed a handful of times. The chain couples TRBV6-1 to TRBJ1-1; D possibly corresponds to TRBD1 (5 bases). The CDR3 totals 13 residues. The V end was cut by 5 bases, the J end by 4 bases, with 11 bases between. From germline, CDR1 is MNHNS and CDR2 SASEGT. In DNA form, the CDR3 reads TGTGCCAGCAGTACCCAGGGAGGCACTGAAGCTTTCTTT. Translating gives CASSTQGGTEAFF.

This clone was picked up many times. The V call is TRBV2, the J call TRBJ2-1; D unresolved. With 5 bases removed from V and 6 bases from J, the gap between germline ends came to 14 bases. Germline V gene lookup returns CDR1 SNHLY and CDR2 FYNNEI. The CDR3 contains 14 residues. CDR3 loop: CASSTIPGSNEQFF. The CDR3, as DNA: TGTGCCAGCAGTACTATCCCCGGAAGCAATGAGCAGTTCTTC.

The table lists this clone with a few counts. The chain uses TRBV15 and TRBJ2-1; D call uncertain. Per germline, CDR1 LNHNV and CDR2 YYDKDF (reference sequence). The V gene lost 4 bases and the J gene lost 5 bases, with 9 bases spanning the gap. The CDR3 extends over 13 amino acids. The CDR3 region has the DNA TGTGCCACCAGCAAGACTTATGACAATGAGCAGTTCTTC. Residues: CATSKTYDNEQFF. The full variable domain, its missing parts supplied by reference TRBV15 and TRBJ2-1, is DAMVIQNPRYQVTQFGKPVTLSCSQTLNHNVMYWYQQKSSQAPKLLFHYYDKDFNNEADTPDNFQSRRPNTSFCFLDIRSPGLGDTAMYLCATSKTYDNEQFFGPGTRLTVL.

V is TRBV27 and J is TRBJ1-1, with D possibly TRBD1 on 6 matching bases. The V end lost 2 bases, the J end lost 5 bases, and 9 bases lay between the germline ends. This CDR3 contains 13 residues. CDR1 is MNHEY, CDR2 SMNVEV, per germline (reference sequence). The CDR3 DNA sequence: TGTGCCAGCAGTTTACCAGGGGTAACTGAAGCTTTCTTT. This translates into CASSLPGVTEAFF.

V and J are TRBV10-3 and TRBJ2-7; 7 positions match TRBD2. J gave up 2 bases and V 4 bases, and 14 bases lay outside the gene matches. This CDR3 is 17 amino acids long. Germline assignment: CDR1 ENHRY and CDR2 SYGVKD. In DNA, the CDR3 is TGTGCCATCAGTGGGGGGGAGGGGACTCCTAGCGCCTACGAGCAGTACTTC. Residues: CAISGGEGTPSAYEQYF.

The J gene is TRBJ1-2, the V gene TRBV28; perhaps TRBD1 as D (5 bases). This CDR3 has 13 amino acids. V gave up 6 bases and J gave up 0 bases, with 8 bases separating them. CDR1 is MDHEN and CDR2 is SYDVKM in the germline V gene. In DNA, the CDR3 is TGTGCCAGCAGGACAGTGACTAACTATGGCTACACCTTC. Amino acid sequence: CASRTVTNYGYTF.

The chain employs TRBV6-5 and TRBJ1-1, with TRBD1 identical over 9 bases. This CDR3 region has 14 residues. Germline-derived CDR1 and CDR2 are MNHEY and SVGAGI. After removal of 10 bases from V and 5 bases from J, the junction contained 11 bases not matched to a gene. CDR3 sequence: CATRLGTGRTEAFF. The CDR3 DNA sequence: TGTGCCACCCGACTCGGGACAGGGCGGACTGAAGCTTTCTTT.

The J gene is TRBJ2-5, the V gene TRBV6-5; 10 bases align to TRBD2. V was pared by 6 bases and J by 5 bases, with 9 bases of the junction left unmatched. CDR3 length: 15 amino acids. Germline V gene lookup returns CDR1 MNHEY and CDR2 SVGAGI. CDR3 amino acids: CASRRTGLAMETQYF. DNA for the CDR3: TGTGCCAGCAGACGGACGGGACTAGCGATGGAGACCCAGTACTTC.

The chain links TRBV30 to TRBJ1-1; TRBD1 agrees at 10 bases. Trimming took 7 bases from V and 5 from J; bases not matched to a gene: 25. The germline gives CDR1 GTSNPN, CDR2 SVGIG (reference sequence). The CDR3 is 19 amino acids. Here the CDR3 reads CALNTRDRGRVMMETEAFF. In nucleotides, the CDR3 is TGTGCCTTAAACACCCGGGACAGGGGAAGGGTTATGATGGAAACTGAAGCTTTCTTT.

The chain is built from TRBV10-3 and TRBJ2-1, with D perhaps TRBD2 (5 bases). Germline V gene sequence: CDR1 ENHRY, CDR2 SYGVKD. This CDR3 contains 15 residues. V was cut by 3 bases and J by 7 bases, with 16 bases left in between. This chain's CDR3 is CAISESGGSWNEQFF. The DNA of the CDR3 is TGTGCCATCAGTGAATCCGGCGGGTCGTGGAATGAGCAGTTCTTC.

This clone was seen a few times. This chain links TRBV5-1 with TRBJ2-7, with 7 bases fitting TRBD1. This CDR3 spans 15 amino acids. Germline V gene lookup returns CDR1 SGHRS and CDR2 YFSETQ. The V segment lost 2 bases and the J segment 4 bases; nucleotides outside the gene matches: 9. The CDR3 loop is CASSLEGQNPYEQYF. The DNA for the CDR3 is TGCGCCAGCAGCTTAGAGGGACAGAATCCTTACGAGCAGTACTTC.

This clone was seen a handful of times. CDR3 nucleotides: TGTGCCAGCAGCTCCCGACTAGCGGCTAACTACAATGAGCAGTTCTTC. This encodes CASSSRLAANYNEQFF. The chain employs TRBV5-4 and TRBJ2-1, with TRBD2 identical over 9 bases. Looked up from germline, CDR1 is SGHNT and CDR2 is YYREEE (reference sequence). V was pared by 3 bases and J by 3 bases, with 7 bases of the junction left unmatched. CDR3 size: 16 residues.

The CDR3, as DNA: TGTGCCAGCAGCTCACGAATCCGGGGCGGGAGGGGCACAGATACGCAGTATTTT. Translation: CASSSRIRGGRGTDTQYF. The chain employs TRBV11-2 and TRBJ2-3; 9 bases are shared with TRBD2. J was trimmed by 1 base and V by 4 bases; bases with no gene match: 12. The CDR3 length is 18 residues. Germline V gene sequence: CDR1 SGHAT, CDR2 FQNNGV.

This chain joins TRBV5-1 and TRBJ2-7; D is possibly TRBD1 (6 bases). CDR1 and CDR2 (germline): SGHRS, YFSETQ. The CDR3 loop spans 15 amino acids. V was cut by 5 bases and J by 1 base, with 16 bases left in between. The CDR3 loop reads CASRESGTWSYEQYF. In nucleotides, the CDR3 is TGCGCCAGCAGAGAATCCGGGACATGGTCCTACGAGCAGTACTTC. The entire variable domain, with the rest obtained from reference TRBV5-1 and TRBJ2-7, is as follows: KAGVTQTPRYLIKTRGQQVTLSCSPISGHRSVSWYQQTPGQGLQFLFEYFSETQRNKGNFPGRFSGRQFSNSRSEMNVSTLELGDSALYLCASRESGTWSYEQYFGPGTRLTVT.

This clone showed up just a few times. The CDR3 loop reads CAWSVLAGYEQYF. Written as DNA, the CDR3 is TGTGCCTGGAGTGTTTTAGCGGGTTACGAGCAGTACTTC. This sequence joins TRBV30 and TRBJ2-7; 7 bases match TRBD2. The CDR3 extends over 13 amino acids. The trim removed 0 bases at V and 4 bases at J, leaving 3 bases unmatched. Germline V gene data show CDR1 as GTSNPN and CDR2 as SVGIG (reference sequence).

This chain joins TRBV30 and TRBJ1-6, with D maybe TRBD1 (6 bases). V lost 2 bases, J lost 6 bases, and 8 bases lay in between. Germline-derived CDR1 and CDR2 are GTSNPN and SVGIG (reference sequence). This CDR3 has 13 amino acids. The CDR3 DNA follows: TGTGCCTGGAGTACAGGGCCTAATTCACCCCTCCACTTT. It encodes CAWSTGPNSPLHF.

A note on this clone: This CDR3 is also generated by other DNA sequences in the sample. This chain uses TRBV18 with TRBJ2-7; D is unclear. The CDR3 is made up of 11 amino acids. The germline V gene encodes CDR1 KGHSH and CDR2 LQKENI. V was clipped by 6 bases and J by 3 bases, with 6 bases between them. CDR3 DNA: TGTGCCAGCTCCCCTAACTACGAGCAGTACTTC. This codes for CASSPNYEQYF. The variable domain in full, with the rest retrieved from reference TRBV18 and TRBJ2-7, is NAGVMQNPRHLVRRRGQEARLRCSPMKGHSHVYWYRQLPEEGLKFMVYLQKENIIDESGMPKERFSAEFPKEGPSILRIQQVVRGDSAAYFCASSPNYEQYFGPGTRLTVT.

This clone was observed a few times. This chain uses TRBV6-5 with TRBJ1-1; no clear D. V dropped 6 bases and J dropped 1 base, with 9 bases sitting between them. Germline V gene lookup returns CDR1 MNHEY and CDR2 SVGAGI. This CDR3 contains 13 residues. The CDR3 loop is CASSSVGNTEAFF. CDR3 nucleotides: TGTGCCAGCAGCTCGGTCGGGAACACTGAAGCTTTCTTT.

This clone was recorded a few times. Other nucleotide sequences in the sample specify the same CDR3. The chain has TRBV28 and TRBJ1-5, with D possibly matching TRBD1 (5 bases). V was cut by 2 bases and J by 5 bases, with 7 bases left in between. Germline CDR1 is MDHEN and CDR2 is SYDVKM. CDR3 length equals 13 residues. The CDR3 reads CASSLGADQPQHF. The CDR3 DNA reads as TGTGCCAGCAGTTTAGGGGCGGATCAGCCCCAGCATTTT.

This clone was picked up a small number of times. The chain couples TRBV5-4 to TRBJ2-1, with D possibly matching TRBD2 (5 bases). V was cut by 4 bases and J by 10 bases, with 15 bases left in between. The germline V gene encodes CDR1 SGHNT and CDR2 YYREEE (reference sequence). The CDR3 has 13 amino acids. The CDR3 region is CASSEGPSGEQFF. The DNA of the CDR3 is TGTGCCAGCAGCGAGGGCCCCTCCGGAGAGCAGTTCTTC.

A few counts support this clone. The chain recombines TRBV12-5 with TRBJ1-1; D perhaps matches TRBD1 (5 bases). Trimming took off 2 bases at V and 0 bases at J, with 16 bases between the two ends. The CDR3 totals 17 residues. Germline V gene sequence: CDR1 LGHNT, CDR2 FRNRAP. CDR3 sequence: CASGLILGQAMNTEAFF. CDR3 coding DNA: TGTGCTAGTGGTTTGATATTGGGGCAGGCCATGAACACTGAAGCTTTCTTT.

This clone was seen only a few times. The CDR3 nucleotides read TGTGCCTGGGGAATAGCGGGAGCGATCTACGAGCAGTACTTC. This translates into CAWGIAGAIYEQYF. The chain joins TRBV30 to TRBJ2-7, with 9 bases fitting TRBD2. J was trimmed by 3 bases and V by 5 bases; bases with no gene match: 8. In germline, CDR1 is GTSNPN, CDR2 SVGIG (reference sequence). This CDR3 region has 14 residues.

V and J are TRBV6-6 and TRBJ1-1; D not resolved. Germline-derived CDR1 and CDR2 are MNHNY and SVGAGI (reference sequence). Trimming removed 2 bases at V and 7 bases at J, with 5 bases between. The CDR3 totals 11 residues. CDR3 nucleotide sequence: TGTGCCAGCAGTTACGTCGGTGAAGCTTTCTTT. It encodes CASSYVGEAFF.

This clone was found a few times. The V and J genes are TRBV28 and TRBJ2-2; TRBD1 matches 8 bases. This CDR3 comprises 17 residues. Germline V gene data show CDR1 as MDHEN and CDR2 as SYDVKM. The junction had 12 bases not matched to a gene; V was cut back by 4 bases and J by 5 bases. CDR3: CASSSPGQALRTGELFF. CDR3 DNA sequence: TGTGCCAGCAGTTCACCGGGACAGGCGTTACGGACCGGGGAGCTGTTTTTT.

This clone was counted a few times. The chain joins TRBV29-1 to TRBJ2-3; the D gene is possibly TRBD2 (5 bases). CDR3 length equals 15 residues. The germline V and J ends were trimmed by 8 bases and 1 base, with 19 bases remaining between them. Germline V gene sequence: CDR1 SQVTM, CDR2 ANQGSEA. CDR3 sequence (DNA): TGCAGCTCCGTGGGTGGTTCGCGGGGCACAGATACGCAGTATTTT. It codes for CSSVGGSRGTDTQYF.

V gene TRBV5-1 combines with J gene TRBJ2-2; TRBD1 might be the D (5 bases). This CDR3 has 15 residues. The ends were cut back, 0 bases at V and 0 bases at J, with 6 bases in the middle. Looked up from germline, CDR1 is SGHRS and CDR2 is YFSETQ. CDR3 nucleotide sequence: TGCGCCAGCAGCTTGGAGGGGTCGAACACCGGGGAGCTGTTTTTT. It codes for CASSLEGSNTGELFF.

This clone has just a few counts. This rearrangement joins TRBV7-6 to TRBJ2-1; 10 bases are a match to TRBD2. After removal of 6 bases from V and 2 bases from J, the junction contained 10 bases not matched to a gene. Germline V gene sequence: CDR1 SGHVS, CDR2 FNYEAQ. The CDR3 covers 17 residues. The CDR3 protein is CASSFLAGELTYNEQFF. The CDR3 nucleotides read TGTGCCAGCAGTTTTCTAGCGGGAGAGCTAACCTACAATGAGCAGTTCTTC.

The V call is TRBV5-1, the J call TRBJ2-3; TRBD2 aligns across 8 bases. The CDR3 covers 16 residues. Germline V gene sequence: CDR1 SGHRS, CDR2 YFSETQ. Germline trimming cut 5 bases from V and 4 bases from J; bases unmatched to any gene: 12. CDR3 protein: CASSIGAGAGADTQYF. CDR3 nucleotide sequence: TGCGCCAGCAGTATTGGAGCGGGAGCGGGCGCAGATACGCAGTATTTT. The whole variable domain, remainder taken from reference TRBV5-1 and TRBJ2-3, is KAGVTQTPRYLIKTRGQQVTLSCSPISGHRSVSWYQQTPGQGLQFLFEYFSETQRNKGNFPGRFSGRQFSNSRSEMNVSTLELGDSALYLCASSIGAGAGADTQYFGPGTRLTVL.

CDR3 DNA: TGTGCCAGCAGCCTCGGGACTAGCGCGTCGTCCTACAATGAGCAGTTCTTC. Translated: CASSLGTSASSYNEQFF. The V and J genes are TRBV7-2 and TRBJ2-1, with 10 positions matching TRBD2. CDR3 length: 17 amino acids. Germline V gives CDR1 SGHTA, CDR2 FQGNSA. Trimming took 5 bases from V and 1 from J; bases not matched to a gene: 8.

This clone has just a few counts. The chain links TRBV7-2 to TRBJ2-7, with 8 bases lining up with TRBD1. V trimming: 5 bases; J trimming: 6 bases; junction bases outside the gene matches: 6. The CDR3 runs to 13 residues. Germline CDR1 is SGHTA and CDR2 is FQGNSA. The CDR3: CASSLTGDREQYF. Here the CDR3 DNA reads TGTGCCAGCAGCCTGACAGGGGACCGCGAGCAGTACTTC.